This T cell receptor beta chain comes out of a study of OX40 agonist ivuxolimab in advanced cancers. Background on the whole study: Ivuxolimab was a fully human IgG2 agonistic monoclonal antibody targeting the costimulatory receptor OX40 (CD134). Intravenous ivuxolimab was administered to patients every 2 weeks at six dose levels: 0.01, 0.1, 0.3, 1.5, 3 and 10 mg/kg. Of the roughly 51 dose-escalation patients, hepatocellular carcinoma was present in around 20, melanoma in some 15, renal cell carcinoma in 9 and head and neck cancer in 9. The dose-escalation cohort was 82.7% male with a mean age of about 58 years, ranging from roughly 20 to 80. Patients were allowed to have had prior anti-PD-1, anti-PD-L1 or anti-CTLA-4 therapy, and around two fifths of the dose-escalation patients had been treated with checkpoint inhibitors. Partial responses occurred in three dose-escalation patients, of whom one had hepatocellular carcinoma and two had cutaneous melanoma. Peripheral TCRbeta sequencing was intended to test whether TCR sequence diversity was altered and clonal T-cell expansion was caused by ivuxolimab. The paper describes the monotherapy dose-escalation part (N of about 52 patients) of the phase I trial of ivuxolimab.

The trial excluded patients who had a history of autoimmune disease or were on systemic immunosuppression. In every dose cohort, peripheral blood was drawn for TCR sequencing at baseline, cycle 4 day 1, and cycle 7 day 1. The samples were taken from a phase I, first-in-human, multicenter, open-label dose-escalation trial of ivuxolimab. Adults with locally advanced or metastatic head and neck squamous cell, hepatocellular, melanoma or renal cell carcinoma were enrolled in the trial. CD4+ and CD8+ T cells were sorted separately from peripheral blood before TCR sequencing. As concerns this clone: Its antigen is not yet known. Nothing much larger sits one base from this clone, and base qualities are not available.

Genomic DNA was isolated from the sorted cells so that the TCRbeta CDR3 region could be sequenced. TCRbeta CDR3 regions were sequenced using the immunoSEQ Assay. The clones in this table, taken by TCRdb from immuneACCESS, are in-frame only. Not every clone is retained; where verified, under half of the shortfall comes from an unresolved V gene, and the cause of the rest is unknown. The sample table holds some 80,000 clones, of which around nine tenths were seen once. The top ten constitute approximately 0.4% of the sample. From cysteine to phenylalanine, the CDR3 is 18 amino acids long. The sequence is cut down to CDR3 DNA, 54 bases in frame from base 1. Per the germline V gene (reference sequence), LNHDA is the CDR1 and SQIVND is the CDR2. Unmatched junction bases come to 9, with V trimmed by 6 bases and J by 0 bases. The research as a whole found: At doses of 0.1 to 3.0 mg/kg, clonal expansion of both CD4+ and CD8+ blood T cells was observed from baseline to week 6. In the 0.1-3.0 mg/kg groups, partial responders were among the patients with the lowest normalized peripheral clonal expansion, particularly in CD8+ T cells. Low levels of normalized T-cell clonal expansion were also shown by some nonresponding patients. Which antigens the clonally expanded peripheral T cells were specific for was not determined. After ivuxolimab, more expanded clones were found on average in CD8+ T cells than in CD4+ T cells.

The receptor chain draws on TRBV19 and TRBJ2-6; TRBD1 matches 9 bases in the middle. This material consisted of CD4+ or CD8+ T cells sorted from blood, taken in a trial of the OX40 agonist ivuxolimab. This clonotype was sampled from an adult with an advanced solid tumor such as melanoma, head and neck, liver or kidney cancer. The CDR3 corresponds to CASRDGTGKNSGANVLTF. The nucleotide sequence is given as TGTGCCAGTAGAGATGGGACAGGGAAAAACTCTGGGGCCAACGTCCTGACTTTC.